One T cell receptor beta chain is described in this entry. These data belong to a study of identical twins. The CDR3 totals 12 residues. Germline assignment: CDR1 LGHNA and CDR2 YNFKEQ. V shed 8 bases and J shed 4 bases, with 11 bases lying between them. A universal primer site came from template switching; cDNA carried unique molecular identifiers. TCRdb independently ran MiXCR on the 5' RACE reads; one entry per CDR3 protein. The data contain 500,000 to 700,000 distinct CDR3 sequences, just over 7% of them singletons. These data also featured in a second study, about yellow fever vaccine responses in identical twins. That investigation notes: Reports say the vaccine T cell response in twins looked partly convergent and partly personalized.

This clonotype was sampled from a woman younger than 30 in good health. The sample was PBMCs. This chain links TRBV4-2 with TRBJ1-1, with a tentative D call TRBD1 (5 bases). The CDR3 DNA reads TGTGCCAGCGTGGGGGGTGGCACTGAAGCTTTCTTT. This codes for CASVGGGTEAFF.